This T cell receptor beta chain is from a study of neurological immune-mediated disorders. The time point here: longitudinal time-point 2. Preparation of the unsorted libraries drew on 2 million PBMCs stored at -80 C. Study-level points and caveats: TCR-beta repertoires seemed private in all groups, with no expanded CDR3 amino acid sequences shared.

The making of cDNA relied on 5'RACE with 10-nucleotide random UMIs. Sequencing of 15-18 subjects in each run yielded over 160 million TCR-beta sequences. One entry per CDR3 protein results from TCRdb running MiXCR on the 5' RACE reads. This table holds tens of thousands of distinct CDR3 sequences, roughly an eighth found once. This clonotype has a count of ten or more. Its antigen is unidentified. V was cut by 7 bases and J by 0 bases, with 9 bases left in between. The CDR3 is made up of 13 amino acids. The germline CDR1 and CDR2 sequences are DFQATT and SNEGSKA (reference sequence). This TCR was recovered from a female donor with HTLV-1-associated myelopathy (HAM/TSP). The chain combines TRBV20-1 with TRBJ2-2; the D is unclear. The specimen was PBMCs. The CDR3 loop reads CSGQGSNTGELFF. CDR3 bases: TGCAGTGGCCAAGGGTCGAACACCGGGGAGCTGTTTTTT.